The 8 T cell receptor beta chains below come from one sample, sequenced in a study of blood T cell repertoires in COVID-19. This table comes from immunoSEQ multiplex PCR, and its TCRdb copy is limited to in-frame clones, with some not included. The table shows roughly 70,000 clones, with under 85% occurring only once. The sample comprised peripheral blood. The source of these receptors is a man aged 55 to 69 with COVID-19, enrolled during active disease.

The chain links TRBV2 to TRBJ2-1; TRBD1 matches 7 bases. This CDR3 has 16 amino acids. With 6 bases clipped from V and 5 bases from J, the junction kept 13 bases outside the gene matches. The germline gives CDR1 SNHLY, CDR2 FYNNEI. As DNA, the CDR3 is TGTGCCAGCAGCGGCCGCTCCGGGACAGCGAACAATGAGCAGTTCTTC. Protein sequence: CASSGRSGTANNEQFF.

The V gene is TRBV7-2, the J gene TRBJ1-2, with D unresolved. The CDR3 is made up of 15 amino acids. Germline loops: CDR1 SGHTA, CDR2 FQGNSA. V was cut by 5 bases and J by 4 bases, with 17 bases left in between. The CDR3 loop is CASSPPPGKTYGYTF. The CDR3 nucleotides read TGTGCCAGCAGCCCCCCCCCGGGGAAGACCTATGGCTACACCTTC.

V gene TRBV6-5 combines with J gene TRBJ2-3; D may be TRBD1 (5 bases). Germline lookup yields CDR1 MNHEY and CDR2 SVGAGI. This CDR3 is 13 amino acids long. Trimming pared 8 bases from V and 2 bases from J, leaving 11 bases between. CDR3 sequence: CASEGEYTDTQYF. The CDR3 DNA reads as TGTGCCAGCGAAGGGGAATACACAGATACGCAGTATTTT.

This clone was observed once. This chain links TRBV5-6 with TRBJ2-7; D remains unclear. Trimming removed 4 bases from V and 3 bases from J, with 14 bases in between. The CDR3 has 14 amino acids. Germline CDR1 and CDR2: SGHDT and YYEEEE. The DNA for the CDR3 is TGTGCCAGCAGCGCAGATGTGGAGAACTACGAGCAGTACTTC. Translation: CASSADVENYEQYF.

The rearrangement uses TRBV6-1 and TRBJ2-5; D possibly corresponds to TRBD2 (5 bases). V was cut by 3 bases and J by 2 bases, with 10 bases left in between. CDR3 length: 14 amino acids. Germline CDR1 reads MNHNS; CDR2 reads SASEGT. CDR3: CASSDPGRQETQYF. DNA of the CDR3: TGTGCCAGCAGTGATCCGGGGAGACAAGAGACCCAGTACTTC.

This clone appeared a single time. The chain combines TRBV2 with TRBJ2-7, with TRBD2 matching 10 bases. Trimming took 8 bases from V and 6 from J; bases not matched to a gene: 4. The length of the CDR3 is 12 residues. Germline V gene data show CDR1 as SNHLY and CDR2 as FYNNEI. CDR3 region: CASLIAGGEQYF. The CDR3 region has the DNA TGTGCCAGCCTGATAGCGGGAGGCGAGCAGTACTTC.

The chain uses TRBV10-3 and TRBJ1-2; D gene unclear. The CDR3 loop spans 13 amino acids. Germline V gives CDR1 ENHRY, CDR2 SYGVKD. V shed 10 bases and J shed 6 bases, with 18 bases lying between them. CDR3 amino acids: CASRPPASNGYTF. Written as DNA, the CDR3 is TGTGCCAGCAGGCCGCCCGCGTCTAATGGCTACACCTTC.

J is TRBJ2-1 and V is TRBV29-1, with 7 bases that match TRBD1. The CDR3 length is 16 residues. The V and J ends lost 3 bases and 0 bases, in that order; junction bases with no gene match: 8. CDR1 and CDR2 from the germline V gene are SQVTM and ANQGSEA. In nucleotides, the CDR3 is TGCAGCGTTGATGGTGGGACAGAGTTCTCCTACAATGAGCAGTTCTTC. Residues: CSVDGGTEFSYNEQFF.